Listed here are 13 T cell receptor beta chains from one sample, sequenced in a study of technical replicates of blood from a handful of donors. Generated by immunoSEQ multiplex PCR, the TCRdb table keeps only in-frame clones and is missing some. The sample carries about 100,000 clones, 95% to 96% recorded once. The material sequenced was T cells isolated from PBMCs. These receptors all come from a human donor in good health.

The rearrangement uses TRBV19 and TRBJ1-1; D call uncertain. The germline V gene encodes CDR1 LNHDA and CDR2 SQIVND (reference sequence). Trimming took off 5 bases at V and 6 bases at J, with 19 bases between the two ends. The CDR3 totals 15 residues. In DNA form, the CDR3 reads TGTGCCAGTAGTGATATGACAATTCCGGGGTCTGAAGCTTTCTTT. Its protein is CASSDMTIPGSEAFF.

The chain carries TRBV6-1 and TRBJ2-5; TRBD2 matches 7 bases. This CDR3 region has 14 residues. J was trimmed by 3 bases and V by 6 bases; bases with no gene match: 7. Germline V gene data show CDR1 as MNHNS and CDR2 as SASEGT. The CDR3 loop reads CASSFQSGKETQYF. CDR3 DNA sequence: TGTGCCAGCAGCTTCCAGAGCGGGAAAGAGACCCAGTACTTC.

The V and J genes are TRBV5-1 and TRBJ2-1; the match to TRBD2 covers 9 bases. From germline, CDR1 is SGHRS and CDR2 YFSETQ. The CDR3 length is 14 residues. J lost 7 bases, V lost 5 bases, and 7 bases had no gene match. The chain's CDR3 is CASRVAGDENEQFF. The DNA of the CDR3 is TGCGCCAGCAGAGTAGCGGGAGATGAGAATGAGCAGTTCTTC.

The chain has TRBV7-2 and TRBJ2-3; 10 bases line up with TRBD2. Germline CDR1 SGHTA, CDR2 FQGNSA. The CDR3 runs to 17 residues. The J segment lost 1 base and the V segment lost 0 bases, leaving 4 bases of the junction unmatched. The chain's CDR3 is CASSLAPSGSGTDTQYF. Written as DNA, the CDR3 is TGTGCCAGCAGCTTAGCGCCTAGCGGGAGTGGCACAGATACGCAGTATTTT.

The chain employs TRBV7-9 and TRBJ2-1; D remains unclear. Germline CDR1 SEHNR, CDR2 FQNEAQ (reference sequence). Trimming took 1 base from V and 1 from J, leaving 11 bases between them. The length of the CDR3 is 16 residues. The CDR3 nucleotides are TGTGCCAGCAGCTTAGTTTCCGGGTTGTCCTACAATGAGCAGTTCTTC. Protein: CASSLVSGLSYNEQFF.

This chain joins TRBV6-5 and TRBJ2-7; 7 bases are shared with TRBD2. The germline V gene encodes CDR1 MNHEY and CDR2 SVGAGI. The trim removed 5 bases at V and 5 bases at J, leaving 6 bases unmatched. This CDR3 region has 13 residues. The CDR3 nucleotides are TGTGCCAGCAGTAGCGGGACTTTCAACGAGCAGTACTTC. Protein sequence: CASSSGTFNEQYF.

This chain uses TRBV5-4 with TRBJ2-7; D gene unclear. With 0 bases removed from V and 3 bases from J, the gap between germline ends came to 13 bases. CDR1 and CDR2 from the germline V gene are SGHNT and YYREEE (reference sequence). This CDR3 contains 15 residues. The CDR3 here is CASSLGSDIFYEQYF. CDR3 DNA: TGTGCCAGCAGCTTGGGGAGTGATATTTTCTACGAGCAGTACTTC.

This chain joins TRBV5-5 and TRBJ2-7; 7 positions match TRBD1. There are 16 residues in the CDR3. Germline assignment: CDR1 SGHKS and CDR2 YYEKEE (reference sequence). V dropped 4 bases and J dropped 4; count of bases not matched to a gene: 14. In DNA, the CDR3 is TGTGCCAGCAGCGTCGGACAGGACCCTTCCTATTACGAGCAGTACTTC. Translating gives CASSVGQDPSYYEQYF.

The J gene is TRBJ1-5, the V gene TRBV19; no firm D call. The germline V and J ends were trimmed by 5 bases and 5 bases, with 13 bases remaining between them. The CDR3 has 14 amino acids. Germline CDR1 and CDR2: LNHDA and SQIVND (reference sequence). The CDR3 DNA sequence: TGTGCCAGTAGTCGATTAGCCGGGTATCAGCCCCAGCATTTT. The encoded protein is CASSRLAGYQPQHF. Filled out from reference TRBV19 and TRBJ1-5, the complete variable domain reads DGGITQSPKYLFRKEGQNVTLSCEQNLNHDAMYWYRQDPGQGLRLIYYSQIVNDFQKGDIAEGYSVSREKKESFPLTVTSAQKNPTAFYLCASSRLAGYQPQHFGDGTRLSIL.

This rearrangement joins TRBV5-1 to TRBJ2-1, with D unclear. CDR1 and CDR2 (germline): SGHRS, YFSETQ. This CDR3 comprises 15 residues. V was cut by 4 bases and J by 0 bases, with 11 bases left in between. The CDR3 protein is CASSVYWSSYNEQFF. For the CDR3, the DNA is TGCGCCAGCAGCGTGTACTGGAGCTCCTACAATGAGCAGTTCTTC.

This chain links TRBV6-1 with TRBJ1-1; 8 bases fit TRBD1. The trim removed 4 bases at V and 3 bases at J, leaving 10 bases unmatched. From germline, CDR1 is MNHNS and CDR2 SASEGT. The CDR3 spans 16 residues. The CDR3 bases are TGTGCCAGCAGTGCGCAGGGGGCCCCTCCGGACACTGAAGCTTTCTTT. It specifies CASSAQGAPPDTEAFF.

The V gene is TRBV11-2, the J gene TRBJ1-1; perhaps TRBD1 as D (5 bases). Germline V gene data show CDR1 as SGHAT and CDR2 as FQNNGV. This CDR3 has 16 amino acids. V was shortened by 6 bases and J by 1 base, with 18 bases between the two germline ends. The CDR3 reads CASSSGGFWGNTEAFF. The CDR3 bases are TGTGCCAGCAGTTCGGGGGGTTTTTGGGGGAACACTGAAGCTTTCTTT.

The rearrangement uses TRBV5-1 and TRBJ2-1; TRBD2 agrees at 7 bases. Unmatched junction bases numbered 9, after V lost 6 bases and J lost 0 bases. The CDR3 consists of 16 residues. CDR1 is SGHRS, CDR2 YFSETQ, per germline. CDR3 DNA sequence: TGCGCCAGCATGCAGGTGCGGGAGAGCTCCTACAATGAGCAGTTCTTC. It translates to CASMQVRESSYNEQFF.